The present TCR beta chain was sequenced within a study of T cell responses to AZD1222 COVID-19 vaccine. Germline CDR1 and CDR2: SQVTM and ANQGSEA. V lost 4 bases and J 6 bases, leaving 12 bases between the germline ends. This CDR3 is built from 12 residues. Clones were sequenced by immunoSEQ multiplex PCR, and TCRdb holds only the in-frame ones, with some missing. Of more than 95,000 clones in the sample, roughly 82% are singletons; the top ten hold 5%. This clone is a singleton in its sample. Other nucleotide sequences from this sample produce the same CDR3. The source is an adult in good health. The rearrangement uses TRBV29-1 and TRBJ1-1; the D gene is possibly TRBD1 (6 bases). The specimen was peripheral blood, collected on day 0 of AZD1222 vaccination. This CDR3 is CSVAQGRAEAFF. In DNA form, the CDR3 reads TGCAGCGTTGCACAGGGTCGGGCTGAAGCTTTCTTT.